Below, one T cell receptor (beta chain) is given with its context. As yet, its antigen is unknown. The germline gives CDR1 SGHTA, CDR2 FQGNSA. V was shortened by 2 bases and J by 0 bases, with 10 bases between the two germline ends. The CDR3 length is 16 residues. An expansion of CD8+CD57+ cells by flow cytometry had been shown in patients chosen for sequencing. Patients were untreated when blood was sampled. The sample is drawn from a study of CD8+CD57+ T cells in acquired aplastic anemia. Overall study findings and caveats: Patients and controls shared some 30 CD8+ CDR3 sequences.

Genomic DNA constituted the template upon which TCR beta VDJ and CDR3 profiling was performed. Via MiXCR, TCRdb re-called the reads, giving one row per CDR3 protein. This sample yields roughly 160,000 distinct CDR3 sequences, of which about two thirds are seen a single time; around 45% belongs to the top ten. This sequence joins TRBV7-2 and TRBJ2-2, with D possibly being TRBD2 (6 bases). The sample comprised sorted CD4+, CD8+, or CD8+CD57+ T cells (not recorded which) from PBMCs. This clonotype was obtained from a human donor with aplastic anemia. CDR3 sequence (DNA): TGTGCCAGCAGCTTACAGGCGGGGACGAACACCGGGGAGCTGTTTTTT. It encodes CASSLQAGTNTGELFF.